A single sample is the source of the 3 T cell receptor beta chains below, sequenced in a study of T cells in Graves' hyperthyroidism and ophthalmopathy. Amplified TCR beta CDR3 regions derived from RNA transcripts. HTBI primers were used for first-round RT-PCR of the TCR CDR3. From the multiplex PCR reads, TCRdb called clonotypes with MiXCR, one entry per CDR3 protein. Among about half a million distinct CDR3 sequences listed, around 24% were seen once. The material sequenced was blood. The receptors here all came from a woman in her twenties or thirties with Graves' ophthalmopathy.

The CDR3 is CASTHLGVSEAFF. Here the CDR3 DNA reads TGTGCCAGCACACATCTAGGGGTTTCTGAAGCTTTCTTT. This chain links TRBV27 with TRBJ1-1; possible D gene TRBD1, 5 bases. The V end was cut by 7 bases, the J end by 6 bases, with 15 bases between. Per germline, CDR1 MNHEY and CDR2 SMNVEV (reference sequence). The CDR3 covers 13 residues.

The sample holds many counts of this clonotype. V is TRBV13 and J is TRBJ1-1; D uncertain. The CDR3 consists of 16 residues. Germline assignment: CDR1 PRHDT and CDR2 FYEKMQ (reference sequence). Trimming shortened V by 1 base and J by 1 base, and 13 bases separated the two germline ends. The CDR3 DNA is TGTGCCAGCAGCTTAGCTGGATCCATGAGGAACACTGAAGCTTTCTTT. Its protein is CASSLAGSMRNTEAFF. The full variable domain, in which reference TRBV13 and TRBJ1-1 provide the parts outside the CDR3, is AAGVIQSPRHLIKEKRETATLKCYPIPRHDTVYWYQQGPGQDPQFLISFYEKMQSDKGSIPDRFSAQQFSDYHSELNMSSLELGDSALYFCASSLAGSMRNTEAFFGQGTRLTVV.

CDR3: CASSLSAGGFYEQYF. The CDR3 DNA reads TGTGCCAGCAGTTTATCGGCAGGGGGCTTCTACGAGCAGTACTTC. The V call is TRBV28, the J call TRBJ2-7; 8 nucleotides agree with TRBD1. V gave up 1 base and J gave up 3 bases; unmatched junction bases: 5. The CDR3 loop spans 15 amino acids. Germline V gives CDR1 MDHEN, CDR2 SYDVKM.